Presented here are 22 T cell receptor beta chains from one specimen sequenced in a study of cytomegalovirus exposure and HLA in healthy donors. It was with 60 Vbeta and 13 Jbeta primers that the PCR ran. The protocol was immunoSEQ multiplex PCR, while the TCRdb copy is restricted to in-frame clones and leaves out a portion. The data hold more than 90,000 clones, with 70% to 85% observed a single time. Source material: PBMCs. Receptors were obtained from a man aged 50 or older in good health and CMV-seropositive.

This clone was seen once. The chain recombines TRBV11-1 with TRBJ2-5, with 10 positions matching TRBD2. Germline assignment: CDR1 SGHAT and CDR2 FQDESV (reference sequence). J gave up 4 bases and V 4 bases, and 6 bases lay outside the gene matches. The CDR3 spans 15 residues. The CDR3 bases are TGTGCCAGCAGCTATGAGCGGGGGGGCGGAGAGACCCAGTACTTC. Residues: CASSYERGGGETQYF.

The rearrangement uses TRBV9 and TRBJ2-1, with 9 bases matching TRBD1. Per the germline V gene, CDR1 is SGDLS and CDR2 is YYNGEE. J lost 5 bases, V lost 0 bases, and 9 bases had no gene match. The CDR3 runs 17 residues. The CDR3 is CASSVGLTGGANNEQFF. The CDR3 bases are TGTGCCAGCAGCGTAGGCCTAACAGGGGGCGCGAACAATGAGCAGTTCTTC.

The CDR3 region has the DNA TGTGCCAGCAGGAGGACAGGGTCCGGGGAGCAGTACTTC. This encodes CASRRTGSGEQYF. V is TRBV27 and J is TRBJ2-5; 8 positions match TRBD1. The germline CDR1 and CDR2 sequences are MNHEY and SMNVEV (reference sequence). The CDR3 length is 13 residues. V shed 6 bases and J 11 bases; nucleotides not matched to a gene: 11.

The chain carries TRBV7-8 and TRBJ1-5; the match to TRBD1 covers 9 bases. The germline V gene has CDR1 SGHVS and CDR2 FQNEAQ. The CDR3 length is 16 residues. V shed 0 bases and J 7 bases; nucleotides not matched to a gene: 7. The CDR3: CASSLAGQGGAQPQHF. The CDR3 DNA sequence: TGTGCCAGCAGCTTAGCGGGACAGGGTGGGGCGCAGCCCCAGCATTTT.

This clone has only a few counts. The chain recombines TRBV5-6 with TRBJ2-1, with 8 bases fitting TRBD1. Per the germline V gene, CDR1 is SGHDT and CDR2 is YYEEEE. J was trimmed by 5 bases and V by 3 bases; bases with no gene match: 7. There are 15 residues in the CDR3. The CDR3 protein is CASSSVDRVDNEQFF. For the CDR3, the DNA is TGTGCCAGCAGCTCCGTGGACAGGGTCGACAATGAGCAGTTCTTC.

A few counts support this clone. The rearrangement links TRBV25-1 to TRBJ1-1, with D possibly being TRBD1 (6 bases). This CDR3 contains 14 residues. Germline assignment: CDR1 MGHDK and CDR2 SYGVNS. V lost 3 bases and J 2 bases, leaving 10 bases between the germline ends. The CDR3 loop is CASSDGQSNTEAFF. In DNA, the CDR3 is TGTGCCAGCAGTGATGGACAGTCTAACACTGAAGCTTTCTTT. The full variable domain, its missing parts supplied by reference TRBV25-1 and TRBJ1-1, is EADIYQTPRYLVIGTGKKITLECSQTMGHDKMYWYQQDPGMELHLIHYSYGVNSTEKGDLSSESTVSRIRTEHFPLTLESARPSHTSQYLCASSDGQSNTEAFFGQGTRLTVV.

The chain has TRBV7-2 and TRBJ2-1, with TRBD2 matching 10 bases. Per the germline V gene, CDR1 is SGHTA and CDR2 is FQGNSA. The length of the CDR3 is 15 residues. V trimming: 6 bases; J trimming: 1 base; junction bases outside the gene matches: 3. The CDR3 DNA reads as TGTGCCAGCAGGCTAGCGGGAGTTTCCTACAATGAGCAGTTCTTC. It codes for CASRLAGVSYNEQFF.

The chain links TRBV28 to TRBJ2-1; 10 bases fit TRBD2. CDR3 length: 14 amino acids. Losses at the gene ends were 7 bases for V and 4 bases for J; bases not matched to a gene: 4. CDR1 is MDHEN, CDR2 SYDVKM, per germline. This CDR3 reads CASIPSGSYNEQFF. Written as DNA, the CDR3 is TGTGCCAGCATACCTAGCGGGAGTTACAATGAGCAGTTCTTC.

The sample holds one count of this clone. The CDR3 protein is CASSPGSSLGTDTQYF. DNA of the CDR3: TGCGCCAGCAGCCCGGGGTCTTCCCTCGGCACAGATACGCAGTATTTT. V and J are TRBV5-1 and TRBJ2-3, with D possibly TRBD2 on 5 matching bases. This CDR3 spans 16 amino acids. CDR1 and CDR2 from the germline V gene are SGHRS and YFSETQ. The V and J ends lost 4 bases and 1 base respectively, with 16 bases between them.

The gene calls are TRBV19 and TRBJ1-5, with no clear D. The CDR3 contains 16 residues. V lost 4 bases and J lost 5, with 18 bases in between. Germline V lookup: CDR1 LNHDA, CDR2 SQIVND (reference sequence). The CDR3 DNA reads TGTGCCAGTAGTACGGCGGTGGCGGGCAAGGATCAGCCCCAGCATTTT. Translated, it gives CASSTAVAGKDQPQHF.

The rearrangement joins TRBV5-8 to TRBJ2-1; 12 nucleotides align to TRBD2. CDR1 SGHTS and CDR2 YDEGEE come from the germline V gene. With 2 bases clipped from V and 8 bases from J, the junction kept 8 bases outside the gene matches. The CDR3 is made up of 16 amino acids. CDR3 loop: CASSLLLAGGRDEQFF. For the CDR3, the DNA is TGTGCCAGCAGCTTACTACTAGCGGGGGGTCGGGATGAGCAGTTCTTC.

The V gene is TRBV2, the J gene TRBJ1-2; D is uncertain. Germline V gene lookup returns CDR1 SNHLY and CDR2 FYNNEI. V lost 8 bases and J 8 bases, leaving 15 bases between the germline ends. This CDR3 is built from 12 residues. The CDR3 coding sequence is TGTGCCAGCCTATTCCAGGCAGGCGGCTACACCTTC. Its translation is CASLFQAGGYTF.

The V gene is TRBV6-1, the J gene TRBJ1-1; no clear D gene. V was pared by 3 bases and J by 4 bases, with 15 bases between. Germline lookup yields CDR1 MNHNS and CDR2 SASEGT. The CDR3 has 15 residues. The CDR3 DNA follows: TGTGCCAGCAGTGAGGTGGGCGGGCGGATCACTGAAGCTTTCTTT. Translation gives CASSEVGGRITEAFF.

This chain links TRBV4-2 with TRBJ1-6; 9 nucleotides agree with TRBD1. The CDR3 covers 16 residues. V lost 3 bases, J lost 7 bases, and 7 bases stayed unmatched. The germline V gene encodes CDR1 LGHNA and CDR2 YNFKEQ. The CDR3 nucleotides read TGTGCCAGCAGCCAGGGGACAGGGCAGAGGAATTCACCCCTCCACTTT. This translates into CASSQGTGQRNSPLHF.

This clone was seen a single time. This chain uses TRBV19 with TRBJ1-1, with no clear D. The CDR3 sequence is 13 residues long. Trimming left V 3 bases short and J 10 bases short, with 15 bases between. Looked up from germline, CDR1 is LNHDA and CDR2 is SQIVND (reference sequence). CDR3: CASSILGERRAFF. The CDR3 nucleotides are TGTGCCAGTAGTATCCTCGGGGAGCGTAGAGCTTTCTTT.

The genes are TRBV28 and TRBJ2-1; 10 bases are a match to TRBD1. The germline CDR1 and CDR2 sequences are MDHEN and SYDVKM. V shed 5 bases and J 1 base; nucleotides not matched to a gene: 14. This CDR3 has 19 residues. CDR3 nucleotides: TGTGCCAGCAGTAGCCGCCGGGACAGGGGCCCTAGTTCCTACAATGAGCAGTTCTTC. Amino acids: CASSSRRDRGPSSYNEQFF. The full variable domain, completed using reference TRBV28 and TRBJ2-1, is DVKVTQSSRYLVKRTGEKVFLECVQDMDHENMFWYRQDPGLGLRLIYFSYDVKMKEKGDIPEGYSVSREKKERFSLILESASTNQTSMYLCASSSRRDRGPSSYNEQFFGPGTRLTVL.

This clone was seen more than once but under ten times. The rearrangement links TRBV7-2 to TRBJ1-2, with D possibly being TRBD1 (5 bases). The length of the CDR3 is 14 residues. Germline V gene sequence: CDR1 SGHTA, CDR2 FQGNSA. Trimming removed 4 bases from V and 4 bases from J, with 13 bases in between. The CDR3 loop is CASSSIQGPYGYTF. In DNA form, the CDR3 reads TGTGCCAGCAGCTCTATTCAGGGTCCCTATGGCTACACCTTC.

The rearrangement joins TRBV27 to TRBJ2-7, with TRBD2 as a possible D gene (5 bases). In germline, CDR1 is MNHEY, CDR2 SMNVEV (reference sequence). Trimming left V 2 bases short and J 7 bases short, with 15 bases between. This CDR3 spans 14 amino acids. CDR3 DNA: TGTGCCAGCAGTTTAGGCGCGGGCACGGGGGAGCAGTACTTC. This codes for CASSLGAGTGEQYF.

The genes are TRBV4-3 and TRBJ2-6; TRBD2 matches at 10 bases. Per germline, CDR1 LGHNA and CDR2 YSLEER. With 6 bases clipped from V and 1 base from J, the junction kept 18 bases outside the gene matches. CDR3 length: 21 residues. The CDR3 DNA reads TGCGCCAGCAGTCCCGAAAGACTAGCGGGTTATCGAGTGTCTGGGGCCAACGTCCTGACTTTC. Translation: CASSPERLAGYRVSGANVLTF.

The chain couples TRBV7-9 to TRBJ2-7; D is unclear. Germline-derived CDR1 and CDR2 are SEHNR and FQNEAQ (reference sequence). This CDR3 is 11 amino acids long. V was pared by 6 bases and J by 3 bases, with 6 bases between. CDR3 in amino acids: CASRSLYEQYF. The CDR3, as DNA: TGTGCCAGCAGGTCTCTCTACGAGCAGTACTTC.

The rearrangement links TRBV13 to TRBJ2-5, with 9 bases matching TRBD1. The J call is in doubt because the DNA end fits TRBJ2-7 better. This CDR3 comprises 15 residues. Looked up from germline, CDR1 is PRHDT and CDR2 is FYEKMQ (reference sequence). CDR3 amino acids: CASSSHGTGSYEQYF. The CDR3, as DNA: TGTGCCAGCAGCTCCCACGGGACAGGGAGCTACGAGCAGTACTTC.

This chain uses TRBV9 with TRBJ2-4, with 7 bases aligning to TRBD1. CDR3 size: 14 residues. Per germline, CDR1 SGDLS and CDR2 YYNGEE. The trim removed 0 bases at V and 5 bases at J, leaving 2 bases unmatched. For the CDR3, the DNA is TGTGCCAGCAGCGTAGGGGGGACAGAAAACATTCAGTACTTC. Translated, it gives CASSVGGTENIQYF.